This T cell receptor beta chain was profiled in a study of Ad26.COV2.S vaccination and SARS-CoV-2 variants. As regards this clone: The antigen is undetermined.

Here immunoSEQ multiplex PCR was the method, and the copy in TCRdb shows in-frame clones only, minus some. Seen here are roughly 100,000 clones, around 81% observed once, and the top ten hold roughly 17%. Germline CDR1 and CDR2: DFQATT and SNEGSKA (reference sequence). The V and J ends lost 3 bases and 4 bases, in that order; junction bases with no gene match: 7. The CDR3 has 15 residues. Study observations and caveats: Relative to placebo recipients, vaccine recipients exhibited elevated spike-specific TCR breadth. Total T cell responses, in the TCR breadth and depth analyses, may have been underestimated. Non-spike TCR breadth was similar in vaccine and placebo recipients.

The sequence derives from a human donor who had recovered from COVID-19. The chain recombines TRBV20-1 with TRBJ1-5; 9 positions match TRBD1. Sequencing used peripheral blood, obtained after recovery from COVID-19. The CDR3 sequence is CSASILGQGNQPQHF. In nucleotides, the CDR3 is TGCAGTGCTAGTATACTAGGACAGGGGAATCAGCCCCAGCATTTT.